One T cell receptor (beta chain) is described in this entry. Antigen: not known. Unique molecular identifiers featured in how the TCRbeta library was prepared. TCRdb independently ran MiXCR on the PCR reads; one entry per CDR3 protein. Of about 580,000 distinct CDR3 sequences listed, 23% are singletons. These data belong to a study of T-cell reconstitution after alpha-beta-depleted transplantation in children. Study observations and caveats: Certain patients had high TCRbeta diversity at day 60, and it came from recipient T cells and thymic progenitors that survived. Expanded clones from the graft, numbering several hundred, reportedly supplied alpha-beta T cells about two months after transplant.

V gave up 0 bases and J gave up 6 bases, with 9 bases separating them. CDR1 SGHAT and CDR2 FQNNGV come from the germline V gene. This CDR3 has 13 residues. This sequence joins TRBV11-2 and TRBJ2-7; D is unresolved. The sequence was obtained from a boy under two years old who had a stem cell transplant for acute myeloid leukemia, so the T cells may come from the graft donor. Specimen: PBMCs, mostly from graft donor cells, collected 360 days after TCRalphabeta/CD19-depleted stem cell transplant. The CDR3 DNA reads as TGTGCCAGCAGCTTAGATCGGGCAGCCGAGCAGTACTTC. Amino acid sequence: CASSLDRAAEQYF.